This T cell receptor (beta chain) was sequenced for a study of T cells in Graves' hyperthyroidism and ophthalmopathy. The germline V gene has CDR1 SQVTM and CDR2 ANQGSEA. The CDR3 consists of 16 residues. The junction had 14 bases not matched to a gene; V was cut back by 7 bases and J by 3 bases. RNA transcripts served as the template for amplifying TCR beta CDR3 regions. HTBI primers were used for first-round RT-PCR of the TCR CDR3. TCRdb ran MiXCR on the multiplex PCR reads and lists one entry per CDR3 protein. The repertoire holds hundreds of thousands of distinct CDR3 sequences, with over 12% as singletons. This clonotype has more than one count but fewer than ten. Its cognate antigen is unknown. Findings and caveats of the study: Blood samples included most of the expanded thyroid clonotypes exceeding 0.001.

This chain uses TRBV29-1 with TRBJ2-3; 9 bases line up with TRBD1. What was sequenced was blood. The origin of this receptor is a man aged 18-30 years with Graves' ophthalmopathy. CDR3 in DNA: TGCAGCGGTCTACAGGGGGCGAGAGGGGTAACAGATACGCAGTATTTT. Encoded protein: CSGLQGARGVTDTQYF.